The clone carrying this T cell receptor (beta chain) was found a few times. Its antigen is as yet unknown. The isolated RNA, all of it, was reverse transcribed, so expressed TCRB transcripts were what got sequenced. It was found that naive, central memory and regulatory T cell samples averaged approximately 3.9 million reads. The method was immunoSEQ multiplex PCR; TCRdb's version includes in-frame clones alone and lacks a portion of them. This repertoire shows 850,000 to 900,000 clones, 15% to 20% found once; its top ten account for 0.023%. This entry is derived from a study of beta chain features in type 1 diabetes. For the study at large: Healthy donors resembled patients in age, gender and cell yields.

The CDR3 spans 15 residues. Germline V gene lookup returns CDR1 SQVTM and CDR2 ANQGSEA. The V and J ends lost 6 bases and 7 bases, in that order; junction bases with no gene match: 16. Study findings and constraints: VDJ junctions in type 1 diabetes patients carried more deletions and fewer insertions. These data did not resolve whether HLA type affects TCRB rearrangement.

The chain combines TRBV29-1 with TRBJ1-2; 8 bases align to TRBD1. This clonotype was sampled from a young woman in good health. The material sequenced was naive CD4+ T cells from blood. As DNA, the CDR3 is TGCAGCGTCGCACCGGCTCGGGACAGGCAGGGTGGCTACACCTTC. Translating gives CSVAPARDRQGGYTF. The variable domain in full, with the rest retrieved from reference TRBV29-1 and TRBJ1-2, is SAVISQKPSRDICQRGTSLTIQCQVDSQVTMMFWYRQQPGQSLTLIATANQGSEATYESGFVIDKFPISRPNLTFSTLTVSNMSPEDSSIYLCSVAPARDRQGGYTFGSGTRLTVV.